What follows are 17 T cell receptor beta chains derived from one specimen sequenced in a study of CD8 T cells in ankylosing spondylitis (dated by TCRdb to about 2017). Library method: 5' RACE. Sequenced using an Illumina HiSeq 2500. TCRdb passed the public sequencing reads through fastp at Q25 and MiXCR, retaining productive beta sequences. Under each unique CDR3 protein, matching rows form one entry showing the most common genes and DNA. The sample contains approximately 350,000 distinct CDR3 sequences, roughly 20% of them found a single time. Jointly, the top ten make up less than 15% of the sample. Material for sequencing was blood, either unsorted or a sorted T cell fraction (not recorded which). The receptors here all came from a male donor with ankylosing spondylitis or in good health (not recorded which).

Only a few counts were recorded for this clonotype. DNA of the CDR3: TGTGCCAGCAGTCAGAGGGGTAGCCTCCCTCTGAATACGCAGTATTTT. This encodes CASSQRGSLPLNTQYF. This chain uses TRBV12-3 or TRBV12-4 with TRBJ2-3, with D perhaps given as TRBD1 or TRBD2 (5 bases each). V lost 5 bases, J lost 7 bases, and 22 bases lay in between. This CDR3 comprises 16 residues.

This clonotype was observed at least ten times. This chain uses TRBV9 with TRBJ1-1; 9 nucleotides line up with TRBD1. The CDR3 consists of 14 residues. The V gene's germline CDR1 is SGDLS and CDR2 YYNGEE. The V segment lost 3 bases and the J segment 2 bases; nucleotides outside the gene matches: 2. CDR3 DNA sequence: TGTGCCAGCAGCGGGGGACAGGGAAACACTGAAGCTTTCTTT. It is translated as CASSGGQGNTEAFF.

Only a few counts were recorded for this clonotype. The gene calls are TRBV6-1 and TRBJ1-6; 7 bases are a match to TRBD1. Per germline, CDR1 MNHNS and CDR2 SASEGT. V shed 3 bases, J shed 5 bases, and the junction held 4 bases outside the gene matches. The CDR3 spans 15 residues. The CDR3 nucleotides read TGTGCCAGCAGTGACCCCGGGACAGATAATTCACCCCTCCACTTT. This sequence encodes CASSDPGTDNSPLHF.

The chain links TRBV4-2 to TRBJ2-3; D may match TRBD1 or TRBD2 (5 bases each). This CDR3 has 13 residues. Germline lookup yields CDR1 LGHNA and CDR2 YNFKEQ. V was pared by 1 base and J by 4 bases, with 6 bases between. CDR3 protein: CASSQGGSDTQYF. For the CDR3, the DNA is TGTGCCAGCAGCCAAGGGGGGTCAGATACGCAGTATTTT.

This clonotype came up a few times. The J gene is TRBJ1-6, the V gene TRBV11-2; 9 bases align to TRBD1. The CDR3 extends over 14 amino acids. Looked up from germline, CDR1 is SGHAT and CDR2 is FQNNGV. V lost 5 bases and J lost 9; bases outside the gene matches: 5. The CDR3 spells CASSRTGVISPLHF. The CDR3 coding sequence is TGTGCCAGCAGCCGGACAGGGGTGATTTCACCCCTCCACTTT. Combining the CDR3 with reference TRBV11-2 and TRBJ1-6 gives the whole variable domain EAGVAQSPRYKIIEKRQSVAFWCNPISGHATLYWYQQILGQGPKLLIQFQNNGVVDDSQLPKDRFSAERLKGVDSTLKIQPAKLEDSAVYLCASSRTGVISPLHFGNGTRLTVT.

This clonotype appeared a single time. CDR3 loop: CAWSGWIVGVSETQYF. The CDR3 DNA reads TGTGCCTGGAGTGGTTGGATCGTGGGGGTCTCGGAGACCCAGTACTTC. The V gene is TRBV30, the J gene TRBJ2-5, with D perhaps given as TRBD1 or TRBD2 (5 bases each). The V gene lost 1 base and the J gene lost 5 bases, with 20 bases spanning the gap. Germline V gene lookup returns CDR1 GTSNPN and CDR2 SVGIG (reference sequence). This CDR3 has 16 amino acids.

This clonotype was seen only a few times. The rearrangement joins TRBV7-8 to TRBJ2-1; unclear D gene. V was trimmed by 5 bases and J by 0 bases, leaving 11 bases between them. Germline V gene data show CDR1 as SGHVS and CDR2 as FQNEAQ. The CDR3 has 15 amino acids. As DNA, the CDR3 is TGTGCCAGCAGCCGGGTGACGCTCTCCTACAATGAGCAGTTCTTC. It specifies CASSRVTLSYNEQFF. The full variable domain, completed using reference TRBV7-8 and TRBJ2-1, is GAGVSQSPRYKVAKRGQDVALRCDPISGHVSLFWYQQALGQGPEFLTYFQNEAQLDKSGLPSDRFFAERPEGSVSTLKIQRTQQEDSAVYLCASSRVTLSYNEQFFGPGTRLTVL.

This rearrangement joins TRBV29-1 to TRBJ1-1; D is uncertain. The CDR3 has 10 residues. Germline CDR1 reads SQVTM; CDR2 reads ANQGSEA. The germline V and J ends were trimmed by 5 bases and 7 bases, with 8 bases remaining between them. This chain's CDR3 is CSVLGSEAFF. The CDR3 DNA is TGCAGCGTTCTTGGCAGTGAAGCTTTCTTT.

The genes are TRBV5-1 and TRBJ2-7; 9 bases are shared with TRBD1. Germline V lookup: CDR1 SGHRS, CDR2 YFSETQ. The CDR3 totals 13 residues. After removal of 4 bases from V and 3 bases from J, the junction contained 2 bases not matched to a gene. CDR3 residues: CASSKDRGYEQYF. The CDR3 DNA sequence: TGCGCCAGCAGCAAGGACAGGGGCTACGAGCAGTACTTC.

V and J are TRBV12-3 or TRBV12-4 and TRBJ2-7; weak D call: TRBD2 (5 bases). This CDR3 spans 14 amino acids. Trimming removed 1 base from V and 7 bases from J, with 14 bases in between. The CDR3 loop reads CASSLGVVPGEQYF. CDR3 nucleotides: TGTGCCAGCAGTTTAGGGGTAGTCCCGGGGGAGCAGTACTTC.

This clonotype was found a few times. The gene calls are TRBV18 and TRBJ2-1; 9 bases map to TRBD2. J gave up 9 bases and V 0 bases, and 9 bases lay outside the gene matches. CDR3 length equals 16 residues. Germline CDR1 is KGHSH and CDR2 is LQKENI. This CDR3 reads CASSPPFSGGLVEQFF. The DNA of the CDR3 is TGTGCCAGCTCACCACCGTTTAGCGGGGGATTGGTTGAGCAGTTCTTC.

This clonotype was counted a few times. The chain is built from TRBV3-1 and TRBJ2-1; D ambiguous. The CDR3 extends over 14 amino acids. V was clipped by 0 bases and J by 7 bases, with 10 bases between them. CDR1 and CDR2 (germline): LGHDT, YNNKEL (reference sequence). The CDR3 nucleotides are TGTGCCAGCAGCCAAGATCACTGGTCAAATGAGCAGTTCTTC. The encoded protein is CASSQDHWSNEQFF.

This clonotype was counted ten times or more. The chain links TRBV14 to TRBJ1-2, with 8 bases matching TRBD1. The CDR3 consists of 13 residues. CDR1 is SGHDN and CDR2 is FVKESK in the germline V gene. With 4 bases clipped from V and 5 bases from J, the junction kept 3 bases outside the gene matches. Here the CDR3 DNA reads TGTGCCAGCAGCCTTCGGACAGGGTATGGCTACACCTTC. It yields the protein CASSLRTGYGYTF.

This clonotype occurred a few times. The chain combines TRBV5-1 with TRBJ2-7; no firm D call. CDR3 size: 14 residues. Trimming pared 0 bases from V and 2 bases from J, leaving 9 bases between. Germline V CDR1 and CDR2: SGHRS, YFSETQ. CDR3 protein: CASSLAVGAYEQYF. CDR3 bases: TGCGCCAGCAGCTTGGCGGTCGGAGCCTACGAGCAGTACTTC.

This clonotype turned up a few times. The chain joins TRBV28 to TRBJ2-3, with 9 nucleotides matching TRBD2. The CDR3 is 18 residues long. Germline V gene data show CDR1 as MDHEN and CDR2 as SYDVKM. V trimming: 5 bases; J trimming: 5 bases; junction bases outside the gene matches: 17. In DNA, the CDR3 is TGTGCCAGCAGTCCCATCCGGTGGGTAGCGGGGGAAGGAGATACGCAGTATTTT. Protein sequence: CASSPIRWVAGEGDTQYF.

The rearrangement joins TRBV12-3 or TRBV12-4 to TRBJ1-2, with 7 bases that match TRBD1. The V segment lost 7 bases and the J segment 7 bases; nucleotides outside the gene matches: 6. The CDR3 is 12 amino acids. The CDR3 sequence is CASTQAGGGYTF. In DNA form, the CDR3 reads TGTGCCAGCACCCAAGCAGGGGGTGGCTACACCTTC.

The chain is built from TRBV6-1 and TRBJ2-3, with TRBD2 matching 8 bases. Germline V lookup: CDR1 MNHNS, CDR2 SASEGT. V dropped 7 bases and J dropped 4; count of bases not matched to a gene: 7. This CDR3 has 14 amino acids. CDR3 protein: CASTDGGVADTQYF. The CDR3 coding sequence is TGTGCCAGCACCGACGGGGGGGTAGCAGATACGCAGTATTTT.